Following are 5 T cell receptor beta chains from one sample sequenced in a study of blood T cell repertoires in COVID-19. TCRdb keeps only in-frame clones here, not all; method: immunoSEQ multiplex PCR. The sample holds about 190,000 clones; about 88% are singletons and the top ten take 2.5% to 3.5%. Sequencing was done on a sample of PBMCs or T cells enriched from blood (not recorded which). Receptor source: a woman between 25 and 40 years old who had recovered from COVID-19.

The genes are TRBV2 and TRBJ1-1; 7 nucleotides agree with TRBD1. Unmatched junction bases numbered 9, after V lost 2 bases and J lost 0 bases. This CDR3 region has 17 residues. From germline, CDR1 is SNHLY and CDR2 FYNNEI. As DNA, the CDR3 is TGTGCCAGCAGTGAAAAGTGGTTGGGGACAGTGAACACTGAAGCTTTCTTT. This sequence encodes CASSEKWLGTVNTEAFF.

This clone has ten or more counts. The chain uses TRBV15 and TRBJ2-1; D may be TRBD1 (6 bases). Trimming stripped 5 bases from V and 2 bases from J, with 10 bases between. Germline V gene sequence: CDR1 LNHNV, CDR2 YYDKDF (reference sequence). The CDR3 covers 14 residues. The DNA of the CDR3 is TGTGCCACCAGCCTCCGGGACACCTACAATGAGCAGTTCTTC. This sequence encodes CATSLRDTYNEQFF.

Here the CDR3 DNA reads TGTGCCAGCAGTTCACGCGGGACAGGCCCTTTCCACGAGCAGTACGTC. Its translation: CASSSRGTGPFHEQYV. The chain carries TRBV7-8 and TRBJ2-7; 8 bases are shared with TRBD1. Germline V CDR1 and CDR2: SGHVS, FQNEAQ. J gave up 5 bases and V 6 bases, and 15 bases lay outside the gene matches. The CDR3 is 16 amino acids.

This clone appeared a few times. Written as DNA, the CDR3 is TGTGCCAGCAGCCAGCCCGCAGGGTTGAATGGCTACACCTTC. Translating gives CASSQPAGLNGYTF. This rearrangement joins TRBV28 to TRBJ1-2, with TRBD1 as a possible D gene (5 bases). Germline V CDR1 and CDR2: MDHEN, SYDVKM. This CDR3 spans 14 amino acids. Trimming removed 6 bases at V and 6 bases at J, with 17 bases between.

CDR3: CASSFEPQETQYF. CDR3 in DNA: TGTGCCAGCAGCTTCGAGCCTCAAGAGACCCAGTACTTC. This chain joins TRBV7-3 and TRBJ2-5; D call uncertain. From germline, CDR1 is SGHTA and CDR2 FQGTGA. The CDR3 is 13 residues long. The V end was cut by 3 bases, the J end by 2 bases, with 7 bases between.